The 24 T cell receptor beta chains reported below all come from one sample, sequenced in a study of CD4 T cells in relation to SARS-CoV-2 and coronaviruses. Before the COVID-19 pandemic, during about 2010-2018, CD4+ T cells were taken from unexposed donors. After roughly ten days of culture, CD4+ T cells were isolated. Their cognate antigens are unknown. Assay used: immunoSEQ multiplex PCR; TCRdb lists only in-frame clones, some missing. The sample consists of 15,000 to 20,000 clones, about 70% of them appearing once. The sequenced sample was CD4+ T cells from PBMCs, cultured in vitro. These receptors were taken from a human donor in good health.

The V gene is TRBV24-1, the J gene TRBJ2-1, with TRBD1 matching 10 bases. The germline gives CDR1 KGHDR, CDR2 SFDVKD. The CDR3 covers 14 residues. V was pared by 10 bases and J by 4 bases, with 6 bases of the junction left unmatched. CDR3 residues: CATSGTGAYNEQFF. Written as DNA, the CDR3 is TGTGCCACGAGCGGGACAGGGGCGTACAATGAGCAGTTCTTC.

V gene TRBV6-1 combines with J gene TRBJ1-3; unclear D gene. Germline lookup yields CDR1 MNHNS and CDR2 SASEGT. V was pared by 2 bases and J by 4 bases, with 12 bases between. The CDR3 contains 15 residues. CDR3: CASSEIGRSGNTIYF. For the CDR3, the DNA is TGTGCCAGCAGTGAAATCGGCCGCTCCGGAAACACCATATATTTT.

CDR3 coding DNA: TGTGCCAGCTCACCAAATTCTTTGGGCAGAATCTATTACGAGCAGTACTTC. It is translated as CASSPNSLGRIYYEQYF. The chain has TRBV18 and TRBJ2-7; no reliable D call. The V gene lost 2 bases and the J gene lost 4 bases, with 21 bases spanning the gap. Germline CDR1 KGHSH, CDR2 LQKENI. This CDR3 region has 17 residues.

This clone was seen only a few times. The CDR3 sequence: CAWTGDGNTIYF. CDR3 in DNA: TGTGCCTGGACAGGGGATGGAAACACCATATATTTT. The chain carries TRBV30 and TRBJ1-3, with D perhaps TRBD1 (6 bases). Per the germline V gene, CDR1 is GTSNPN and CDR2 is SVGIG (reference sequence). The V and J ends lost 4 bases and 3 bases respectively, with 7 bases between them. CDR3 length equals 12 residues.

The chain carries TRBV18 and TRBJ1-1; 8 bases match TRBD1. Germline V gene data show CDR1 as KGHSH and CDR2 as LQKENI. The CDR3 sequence is 12 residues long. V dropped 5 bases and J dropped 7; count of bases not matched to a gene: 3. The CDR3 reads CASSVGQGEAFF. CDR3 bases: TGTGCCAGCTCAGTTGGACAGGGTGAAGCTTTCTTT.

The chain links TRBV10-1 to TRBJ2-2, with D hard to call. The germline V gene has CDR1 WNHNN and CDR2 SYGVQD (reference sequence). V was clipped by 7 bases and J by 0 bases, with 9 bases between them. This CDR3 comprises 14 residues. The CDR3 DNA is TGCGCCAGCAAACCCCTTACGAACACCGGGGAGCTGTTTTTT. Its translation: CASKPLTNTGELFF.

This clone appeared once. The rearrangement joins TRBV27 to TRBJ1-1, with unresolved D. V was shortened by 1 base and J by 1 base, with 10 bases between the two germline ends. Germline-derived CDR1 and CDR2 are MNHEY and SMNVEV (reference sequence). The CDR3 loop spans 15 amino acids. CDR3 loop: CASSLFRGRNTEAFF. For the CDR3, the DNA is TGTGCCAGCAGTTTATTTCGGGGTCGGAACACTGAAGCTTTCTTT.

The rearrangement links TRBV19 to TRBJ1-2; D is undetermined. V was trimmed by 8 bases and J by 2 bases, leaving 12 bases between them. The CDR3 has 13 amino acids. Germline V gene lookup returns CDR1 LNHDA and CDR2 SQIVND (reference sequence). The CDR3 DNA is TGTGCCAGTGGTGAGACGGAGAACTATGGCTACACCTTC. Translation gives CASGETENYGYTF.

The rearrangement uses TRBV18 and TRBJ2-5; D is ambiguous. The CDR3 has 13 residues. Germline CDR1 and CDR2: KGHSH and LQKENI. V shed 4 bases and J shed 2 bases, with 8 bases lying between them. The CDR3 bases are TGTGCCAGCTCACGTGATGATCAAGAGACCCAGTACTTC. It yields the protein CASSRDDQETQYF.

The chain employs TRBV30 and TRBJ1-1; D uncertain. V dropped 3 bases and J dropped 5 bases, with 13 bases sitting between them. Germline V lookup: CDR1 GTSNPN, CDR2 SVGIG (reference sequence). The CDR3 extends over 13 amino acids. The CDR3 DNA sequence: TGTGCCTGGAGCGCAGATAGGAGGACTGAAGCTTTCTTT. Its translation is CAWSADRRTEAFF.

This CDR3 is CATSDSRRGTYEQYF. DNA for the CDR3: TGTGCCACCAGTGATTCCAGGAGAGGGACGTACGAGCAGTACTTC. The gene calls are TRBV24-1 and TRBJ2-7; D possibly matches TRBD1 or TRBD2 (5 bases each). The CDR3 has 15 amino acids. Trimming took off 2 bases at V and 4 bases at J, with 14 bases between the two ends. The V gene's germline CDR1 is KGHDR and CDR2 SFDVKD.

The chain employs TRBV6-5 and TRBJ1-4, with 9 bases that match TRBD1. The CDR3 is 14 amino acids. The trim removed 6 bases at V and 8 bases at J, leaving 7 bases unmatched. Looked up from germline, CDR1 is MNHEY and CDR2 is SVGAGI. DNA of the CDR3: TGTGCCAGCAGCCCCGGACAGGGGAGGGAAAAACTGTTTTTT. As protein: CASSPGQGREKLFF.

The CDR3: CASSLVAEKETQYF. The CDR3, as DNA: TGCGCCAGCAGCTTGGTGGCAGAAAAAGAGACCCAGTACTTC. The chain recombines TRBV5-1 with TRBJ2-5; D is unclear. The V end was cut by 0 bases, the J end by 3 bases, with 9 bases between. Germline CDR1 SGHRS, CDR2 YFSETQ. There are 14 residues in the CDR3.

This clone has a handful of counts. The genes are TRBV9 and TRBJ2-1; D unclear. Germline V gives CDR1 SGDLS, CDR2 YYNGEE. This CDR3 region has 16 residues. With 1 base removed from V and 0 bases from J, the gap between germline ends came to 11 bases. The CDR3 sequence is CASSVSSSNSYNEQFF. CDR3 sequence (DNA): TGTGCCAGCAGCGTAAGTAGCAGCAACTCCTACAATGAGCAGTTCTTC.

This chain connects TRBV3-1 (or the pseudogene TRBV3-2) to TRBJ1-1; D not resolved. This CDR3 has 13 amino acids. From germline, CDR1 is LGHDT and CDR2 YNNKEL (reference sequence). V lost 4 bases to trimming and J lost 0 bases, with 6 bases between them. CDR3 protein: CASSRTLNTEAFF. The CDR3 coding sequence is TGTGCCAGCAGCCGAACCCTGAACACTGAAGCTTTCTTT.

The chain joins TRBV9 to TRBJ2-7, with TRBD1 matching over 9 bases. The germline V gene encodes CDR1 SGDLS and CDR2 YYNGEE. V lost 2 bases to trimming and J lost 4 bases; unmatched junction nucleotides: 7. There are 15 residues in the CDR3. The CDR3 region is CASSVEPGQGYEQYF. The CDR3 coding sequence is TGTGCCAGCAGCGTCGAGCCGGGACAGGGTTACGAGCAGTACTTC. Using reference TRBV9 and TRBJ2-7 for the parts outside the CDR3, the full variable domain is DSGVTQTPKHLITATGQRVTLRCSPRSGDLSVYWYQQSLDQGLQFLIQYYNGEERAKGNILERFSAQQFPDLHSELNLSSLELGDSALYFCASSVEPGQGYEQYFGPGTRLTVT.

This clone appeared a single time. The chain recombines TRBV12-2 with TRBJ1-1; the DNA was not compared with TRBD1, the D call given in the table. TRBV12-2 is classified as a pseudogene. The CDR3 sequence is 17 residues long. CDR3 loop: CASRLAPQIQGATEAFF. The CDR3 bases are TGTGCAAGTCGCTTAGCGCCACAAATACAGGGCGCCACTGAAGCTTTCTTT.

This clone was observed once. The rearrangement joins TRBV24-1 to TRBJ1-1; 10 bases agree with TRBD1. J gave up 6 bases and V 10 bases, and 10 bases lay outside the gene matches. In germline, CDR1 is KGHDR, CDR2 SFDVKD. The length of the CDR3 is 14 residues. CDR3 in amino acids: CATAGTGASAEAFF. The CDR3 nucleotides are TGTGCCACGGCCGGGACAGGGGCCTCGGCTGAAGCTTTCTTT.

The chain uses TRBV5-8 and TRBJ1-5; tentative D call: TRBD1 (5 bases). Trimming pared 4 bases from V and 0 bases from J, leaving 17 bases between. CDR1 and CDR2 from the germline V gene are SGHTS and YDEGEE. This CDR3 region has 17 residues. The CDR3 nucleotides are TGTGCCAGCAGCCCTGGGCGGTGGACACTTAGCAATCAGCCCCAGCATTTT. The encoded protein is CASSPGRWTLSNQPQHF.

V and J are TRBV19 and TRBJ1-1; D unresolved. CDR1 LNHDA and CDR2 SQIVND come from the germline V gene (reference sequence). Trimming left V 7 bases short and J 4 bases short, with 16 bases between. CDR3 size: 14 residues. CDR3 amino acids: CASTTALRGTEAFF. CDR3 DNA: TGTGCCAGTACCACAGCTCTACGGGGCACTGAAGCTTTCTTT.

This clone has only one observation. The CDR3 region has the DNA TGTGCCAGCAGTGAAGTCGACGGCTACGAGCAGTACTTC. Protein: CASSEVDGYEQYF. V is TRBV6-1 and J is TRBJ2-7; D uncertain. Germline V gene sequence: CDR1 MNHNS, CDR2 SASEGT. The CDR3 is 13 amino acids. The V gene lost 1 base and the J gene lost 3 bases, with 7 bases spanning the gap.

This chain connects TRBV2 to TRBJ2-2; D is undetermined. Germline CDR1 reads SNHLY; CDR2 reads FYNNEI. V lost 2 bases and J lost 5, with 6 bases in between. The CDR3 totals 13 residues. The CDR3: CASSEQATGELFF. CDR3 DNA: TGTGCCAGCAGTGAACAGGCTACCGGGGAGCTGTTTTTT. The full variable domain, with the rest looked up from reference TRBV2 and TRBJ2-2, is EPEVTQTPSHQVTQMGQEVILRCVPISNHLYFYWYRQILGQKVEFLVSFYNNEISEKSEIFDDQFSVERPDGSNFTLKIRSTKLEDSAMYFCASSEQATGELFFGEGSRLTVL.

This chain joins TRBV29-1 and TRBJ1-1, with a tentative D call TRBD1 (5 bases). With 4 bases removed from V and 0 bases from J, the gap between germline ends came to 9 bases. Germline lookup yields CDR1 SQVTM and CDR2 ANQGSEA. The CDR3 consists of 13 residues. The chain's CDR3 is CSVAATVNTEAFF. In DNA form, the CDR3 reads TGCAGCGTTGCCGCGACAGTGAACACTGAAGCTTTCTTT. The full variable domain, rest sourced from reference TRBV29-1 and TRBJ1-1, is SAVISQKPSRDICQRGTSLTIQCQVDSQVTMMFWYRQQPGQSLTLIATANQGSEATYESGFVIDKFPISRPNLTFSTLTVSNMSPEDSSIYLCSVAATVNTEAFFGQGTRLTVV.

The rearrangement links TRBV5-1 to TRBJ1-3; no clear D. Germline values: CDR1 SGHRS, CDR2 YFSETQ. Trimming removed 2 bases at V and 9 bases at J, with 3 bases between. The CDR3 spans 10 residues. CDR3 DNA sequence: TGCGCCAGCAGCTTTAGCACCATATATTTT. This gives the protein CASSFSTIYF.